The T cell receptor (beta chain) under discussion was sequenced for a study of post-analysis software for immune sequencing data. The study's findings and limits: Compared with controls, patients had more of five TRBV segments, including TRBV5-6, TRBV5-1 and TRBV20-1.

The ends were cut back, 8 bases at V and 0 bases at J, with 5 bases in the middle. From germline, CDR1 is MNHEY and CDR2 SVGEGT. CDR3 length equals 13 residues. Prepared libraries of TCR beta cDNA carried unique molecular identifiers. TCRdb ran MiXCR on the PCR reads and lists one entry per CDR3 protein. The sample has about 680,000 distinct CDR3 sequences, around 60% seen once. Concerning this clonotype: What it binds is not known.

Sequenced sample: blood. V usage is TRBV6-2 or TRBV6-3 and J usage is TRBJ2-6; D gene uncertain. This receptor was obtained from a girl aged 2-10 years with multiple sclerosis. CDR3 DNA: TGTGCCAGCGTGTACTCTGGGGCCAACGTCCTGACTTTC. Translated, it gives CASVYSGANVLTF.